Shown below are 8 T cell receptor beta chains from a single sample sequenced in a study of cytomegalovirus exposure and HLA in healthy donors (dated by TCRdb to the late 2010s). The library relied on the immunoSEQ multiplex PCR assay. TCRdb stores this immuneACCESS table with in-frame sequences only. Part of the clones is absent; in the studies checked, under half of the shortfall reflects unresolved V genes, and no reason is known for the rest. This sample lists over 150,000 clones; about 86% were detected once. 20% to 25% of the sample is taken by the ten largest. The specimen sequenced was PBMCs. These receptors came from a man aged 18 to 30 in good health and CMV-seropositive.

The chain uses TRBV7-7 and TRBJ2-1, with 8 bases lining up with TRBD1. The CDR3 is 15 residues long. V dropped 5 bases and J dropped 6; count of bases not matched to a gene: 9. CDR1 and CDR2 from the germline V gene are SSHAT and FNYEAQ (reference sequence). DNA of the CDR3: TGTGCCAGCAGCCCGACAGGGGTTACAACCAATGAGCAGTTCTTC. Translated: CASSPTGVTTNEQFF. Full variable domain (missing parts from reference TRBV7-7 and TRBJ2-1): GAGVSQSPRYKVTKRGQDVTLRCDPISSHATLYWYQQALGQGPEFLTYFNYEAQPDKSGLPSDRFSAERPEGSISTLTIQRTEQRDSAMYRCASSPTGVTTNEQFFGPGTRLTVL.

The chain couples TRBV2 to TRBJ1-6; 8 nucleotides align to TRBD1. The CDR3 is 15 amino acids. V lost 3 bases, J lost 4 bases, and 2 bases stayed unmatched. CDR1 SNHLY and CDR2 FYNNEI come from the germline V gene. The CDR3 reads CASSDGQGYNSPLHF. In nucleotides, the CDR3 is TGTGCCAGCAGTGATGGACAGGGTTATAATTCACCCCTCCACTTT.

The rearrangement links TRBV27 to TRBJ1-2; 8 bases match TRBD1. CDR1 and CDR2 (germline): MNHEY, SMNVEV (reference sequence). The CDR3 has 15 residues. After removal of 6 bases from V and 8 bases from J, the junction contained 14 bases not matched to a gene. CDR3 bases: TGTGCCAGCAGACGACCCGGACAGGGCCCTAGGGGCTACACCTTC. Amino acids: CASRRPGQGPRGYTF.

The chain employs TRBV2 and TRBJ1-2; D perhaps matches TRBD1 (6 bases). This CDR3 is built from 12 residues. Germline lookup yields CDR1 SNHLY and CDR2 FYNNEI. CDR3 protein: CATSGHTYGYTF. The DNA for the CDR3 is TGTGCAACCTCGGGACACACCTATGGCTACACCTTC.

The rearrangement joins TRBV6-5 to TRBJ1-6, with D hard to call. The V and J ends lost 4 bases and 7 bases respectively, with 11 bases between them. There are 14 residues in the CDR3. CDR1 is MNHEY, CDR2 SVGAGI, per germline. CDR3 DNA sequence: TGTGCCAGCAGTTTTGGCAGCGAAAATTCACCCCTCCACTTT. Translated, it gives CASSFGSENSPLHF.

This clone is a singleton in its sample. The V gene is TRBV25-1, the J gene TRBJ1-1; a possible D gene is TRBD1 (5 bases). The V gene lost 3 bases and the J gene lost 2 bases, with 13 bases spanning the gap. The CDR3 contains 15 residues. Germline loops: CDR1 MGHDK, CDR2 SYGVNS. CDR3: CASSEYRNTNTEAFF. The CDR3 nucleotides read TGTGCCAGCAGTGAGTACAGGAATACTAACACTGAAGCTTTCTTT. The entire variable domain, with the rest obtained from reference TRBV25-1 and TRBJ1-1, is as follows: EADIYQTPRYLVIGTGKKITLECSQTMGHDKMYWYQQDPGMELHLIHYSYGVNSTEKGDLSSESTVSRIRTEHFPLTLESARPSHTSQYLCASSEYRNTNTEAFFGQGTRLTVV.

This clone has more than one count but fewer than ten. This chain uses TRBV25-1 with TRBJ1-4; D not resolved. The CDR3 contains 13 residues. Germline-derived CDR1 and CDR2 are MGHDK and SYGVNS. The V gene lost 5 bases and the J gene lost 6 bases, with 10 bases spanning the gap. CDR3 protein: CASSKSPDEKLFF. The CDR3 bases are TGTGCCAGCAGTAAGAGTCCCGATGAAAAACTGTTTTTT.

This clone was found a few times. This chain uses TRBV2 with TRBJ2-7, with D uncertain. The CDR3 has 15 amino acids. V lost 7 bases and J 1 base, leaving 17 bases between the germline ends. From germline, CDR1 is SNHLY and CDR2 FYNNEI. Written as DNA, the CDR3 is TGTGCCAGCATGGATAGTGAGGCTAGGTCCTACGAGCAGTACTTC. Its translation: CASMDSEARSYEQYF. The variable domain in full, with the rest retrieved from reference TRBV2 and TRBJ2-7, is EPEVTQTPSHQVTQMGQEVILRCVPISNHLYFYWYRQILGQKVEFLVSFYNNEISEKSEIFDDQFSVERPDGSNFTLKIRSTKLEDSAMYFCASMDSEARSYEQYFGPGTRLTVT.